A selection of T cell receptor beta chains follows, all from one sample in a study of neurological immune-mediated disorders. TCRdb reanalysed the 5' RACE reads using MiXCR and keeps one entry per CDR3 protein. Of 45,000 to 50,000 distinct CDR3 sequences in the sample, approximately 4.5% are singletons; the top ten hold roughly 5.6%. The specimen was PBMCs. The source is a woman in her fifties or sixties with multiple sclerosis. Both conserved end residues are part of each CDR3. D genes are given only for firm matches. Size values are once, few and many counts, or a class for expanded clones, and some rows have none.

j_call clone_size d_call v_call cdr3_nt cdr3_aa
TRBJ2-2 many NA TRBV24-1 TGTGCCACCAGTCCTTCACTGAACACCGGGGAGCTGTTTTTT CATSPSLNTGELFF
TRBJ2-3 many NA TRBV7-2 TGTGCCAGCAACCGACCTAGCACAGATACGCAGTATTTT CASNRPSTDTQYF
TRBJ1-1 many NA TRBV10-3 TGTGCCATCAGTGAGATGGGAGACGGCACTGAAGCTTTCTTT CAISEMGDGTEAFF
TRBJ2-3 few TRBD1 TRBV4-3 TGCGCCAGCAGCCAAGATACTAGGGACAGATTCACAGATACGCAGTATTTT CASSQDTRDRFTDTQYF
TRBJ1-5 few NA TRBV7-2 TGTGCCAGCAGCTTGGGGGAAAATCAGCCCCAGAATTTT CASSLGENQPQNF
TRBJ2-7 many TRBD1 TRBV5-1 TGCGCCAGCAGCCCGAGGGACAGCACCTACGAGCAGTACTTC CASSPRDSTYEQYF
TRBJ1-5 many NA TRBV20-1 TGCAGTGCTAGAGATCTGACGGGCAATAATCAGCCCCAGCATTTT CSARDLTGNNQPQHF
TRBJ2-7 many NA TRBV7-9 TGTGCCAGCAGCTTAGACGGCGCCTCCTACGAGCAGTACTTC CASSLDGASYEQYF
TRBJ2-3 few TRBD2 TRBV20-1 TGCAGTGCCGATAGCGGGAGCGGCACAGATACGCAGTATTTT CSADSGSGTDTQYF
TRBJ1-2 NA TRBD1 TRBV5-1 TGCGCCAGCAGCCGAGAGGGACAGACCAGTTATGGCTACACCTTC CASSREGQTSYGYTF
TRBJ2-3 NA NA TRBV20-1 TGCAGTGCTGGAGGGGGGTCCACAGATACGCAGTATTTT CSAGGGSTDTQYF
TRBJ2-7 many TRBD1 TRBV5-1 TGCGCCAGCAGCTTGTTACGGGACAGTTCCTACGAGCAGTACTTC CASSLLRDSSYEQYF
TRBJ2-7 medium-sized TRBD1 TRBV5-1 TGCGCCAGCAGCCTCGGGACAGGGTGGCGTTGGGAGCAGTACTTC CASSLGTGWRWEQYF
TRBJ2-2 many TRBD1 TRBV20-1 TGCAGTGCTAGACCTGCTCAGGGGGACAACACCGGGGAGCTGTTTTTT CSARPAQGDNTGELFF
TRBJ1-1 many TRBD1 TRBV7-2 TGTGCCAGCAGCATGGGGACAGGGGGAACTGAAGCTTTCTTT CASSMGTGGTEAFF
TRBJ1-2 few TRBD1 TRBV7-2 TGTGCCAGCAGCTTCGAACAGGGGGCGCGAACTAACTATGGCTACACCTTC CASSFEQGARTNYGYTF
TRBJ2-3 many TRBD2 TRBV7-8 TGTGCCAGCAGCTTAGGACTAGCGGGGATCACAGATACGCAGTATTTT CASSLGLAGITDTQYF
TRBJ2-1 many NA TRBV7-2 TGTGCCAGCAGCCCAAACTACAATGAGCAGTTCTTC CASSPNYNEQFF
TRBJ2-3 NA NA TRBV11-3 TGTGCCAGCAGCCCCGGTGCAGGAGTCGCAGATACGCAGTATTTT CASSPGAGVADTQYF
TRBJ2-1 many TRBD2 TRBV7-8 TGTGCCAGCAGCCTTCGGACTAGCTACAATGAGCAGTTCTTC CASSLRTSYNEQFF
TRBJ2-3 many NA TRBV12-3/TRBV12-4 TGTGCCAGCACCACTTGGACGGCCTCCACAGATACGCAGTATTTT CASTTWTASTDTQYF
TRBJ2-1 many NA TRBV5-1 TGCGCCAGCAGCTTGGTTGTAGGACAGATCAATGAGCAGTTCTTC CASSLVVGQINEQFF
TRBJ2-6 many NA TRBV7-9 TGTGCCAGCAGCAACACAGGGAGTGGGGCCAACGTCCTGACTTTC CASSNTGSGANVLTF
TRBJ1-6 many NA TRBV29-1 TGCAGCGTCAGGGACGACTCGGGGTCACCCCTCCACTTT CSVRDDSGSPLHF
TRBJ1-6 many TRBD1 TRBV28 TGTGCCAGCACGGGACAGCCACCTATTGATTCACCCCTCCACTTT CASTGQPPIDSPLHF
TRBJ2-2 few TRBD1 TRBV5-1 TGCGCCAGCAGCATTGGACAGGGCGTCGGGGAGCTGTTTTTT CASSIGQGVGELFF
TRBJ2-5 many NA TRBV7-2 TGTGCCAGCAGCTTAGCGGCAGGCCAAGAGACCCAGTACTTC CASSLAAGQETQYF
TRBJ1-2 many NA TRBV6-5 TGTGCCAGCAGTTCAGGGGAAGGCTACACCTTC CASSSGEGYTF
TRBJ1-4 NA TRBD1 TRBV20-1 TGCAGTGCCCCCAGACAGGGTGAAAAACTGTTTTTT CSAPRQGEKLFF
TRBJ2-3 NA NA TRBV7-9 TGTGCCAGCAGCTTAGGGGGGCCTAGCACAGATACGCAGTATTTT CASSLGGPSTDTQYF
TRBJ2-2 many NA TRBV4-1 TGCGCCAGCAGCCAAGATTTCGGCCTAGGGGTCACCGGGGAGCTGTTTTTT CASSQDFGLGVTGELFF
TRBJ2-1 many TRBD2 TRBV20-1 TGCAGTGCTAGAGATCCTGGGACTAGCGGGGGGGCGGACAATGAGCAGTTCTTC CSARDPGTSGGADNEQFF
TRBJ2-3 many TRBD2 TRBV20-1 TGCAGTGCTAGAGATGTTGGGCCTAGCGGGGGCACAGATACGCAGTATTTT CSARDVGPSGGTDTQYF
TRBJ2-3 NA TRBD2 TRBV20-1 TGCAGTGCTAGTGCCGGGACTAGCGGGATAGATACGCAGTATTTT CSASAGTSGIDTQYF
TRBJ1-1 many NA TRBV7-9 TGTGCCAGCAGCTTAGTTACGGGCCCTCTTGAAGCTTTCTTT CASSLVTGPLEAFF
TRBJ2-7 few TRBD1 TRBV4-3 TGCGCCAGCAGCCGGGGGACAGGGATCTACGAGCAGTACTTC CASSRGTGIYEQYF
TRBJ1-2 few NA TRBV20-1 TGCAGTGCTAGCGCAGGCTATGGCTACACCTTC CSASAGYGYTF
TRBJ1-6 many NA TRBV7-3 TGTGCCAGCCCGCCCTCACCCCTCCACTTT CASPPSPLHF
TRBJ2-3 few NA TRBV5-1 TGCGCCAGCAGCTTGGAACCGCGTACAGATACGCAGTATTTT CASSLEPRTDTQYF
TRBJ2-2 few TRBD2 TRBV5-1 TGCGCCAGCAGCTTTCCACTAGGGACGGGACTAGCGGACACCGGGGAGCTGTTTTTT CASSFPLGTGLADTGELFF